The 19 T cell receptor beta chains below all came from one sample that was sequenced in a study of shared clonotypes between healthy human individuals. Using immunoSEQ multiplex PCR, the repertoire was profiled, and TCRdb retains in-frame clones only, with some absent. The sample lists about 2.4 million clones; roughly 93% were seen once. Source material: naive CD4+ T cells from PBMCs. Subset meaning: CD45RA+ positively selected. These receptors came from a man aged 18-30 years in good health. Some clones in this sample may be carry-over from other donors' samples.

The genes are TRBV28 and TRBJ2-1, with a weak D call TRBD2 (6 bases). The CDR3 spans 15 residues. V lost 5 bases to trimming and J lost 7 bases, with 18 bases between them. Germline CDR1 and CDR2: MDHEN and SYDVKM. CDR3 nucleotides: TGTGCCAGCAGTACTCGGAGAAGGGACTGGAATGAGCAGTTCTTC. Encoded protein: CASSTRRRDWNEQFF.

This chain links TRBV7-9 with TRBJ2-7; D not certain. V dropped 3 bases and J dropped 7 bases, with 13 bases sitting between them. The CDR3 runs 13 residues. The germline V gene has CDR1 SEHNR and CDR2 FQNEAQ (reference sequence). CDR3 amino acids: CASSLTLVGEQYF. CDR3 nucleotide sequence: TGTGCCAGCAGCTTGACCCTGGTAGGGGAGCAGTACTTC.

The chain links TRBV5-1 to TRBJ1-4; possible D gene TRBD1, 6 bases. Between the trimmed V and J ends, which lost 0 bases and 2 bases, there was a span of 8 bases. Germline V gene lookup returns CDR1 SGHRS and CDR2 YFSETQ. The CDR3 extends over 15 amino acids. The CDR3 here is CASSLVGGTNEKLFF. CDR3 DNA: TGCGCCAGCAGCTTGGTAGGGGGTACTAATGAAAAACTGTTTTTT.

V usage is TRBV4-3 and J usage is TRBJ1-2; no reliable D call. CDR1 is LGHNA and CDR2 is YSLEER in the germline V gene. The CDR3 covers 15 residues. Deletions cut 0 bases from V and 4 bases from J, with 12 bases between. CDR3 sequence: CASSQEFPVVYGYTF. Here the CDR3 DNA reads TGCGCCAGCAGCCAAGAATTCCCGGTCGTCTATGGCTACACCTTC.

The V and J genes are TRBV18 and TRBJ1-1; D unclear. Trimming pared 3 bases from V and 7 bases from J, leaving 12 bases between. CDR1 and CDR2 (germline): KGHSH, LQKENI. The CDR3 length is 13 residues. CDR3 residues: CASSPLREYEAFF. CDR3 nucleotides: TGTGCCAGCTCACCCCTGAGGGAGTATGAAGCTTTCTTT.

This chain links TRBV5-1 with TRBJ2-3; TRBD2 matches at 7 bases. Germline CDR1 and CDR2: SGHRS and YFSETQ. V gave up 2 bases and J gave up 2 bases; unmatched junction bases: 8. This CDR3 is 16 amino acids long. CDR3 sequence (DNA): TGCGCCAGCAGCTTCTTCCGCCTAGCGGCCACAGATACGCAGTATTTT. It is translated as CASSFFRLAATDTQYF.

This clone was observed once. V usage is TRBV27 and J usage is TRBJ2-6, with 11 nucleotides matching TRBD2. V dropped 4 bases and J dropped 0; count of bases not matched to a gene: 8. The CDR3 runs to 19 residues. Germline V CDR1 and CDR2: MNHEY, SMNVEV (reference sequence). For the CDR3, the DNA is TGTGCCAGCAGTTCGCCGCGACTAGCGGGGAACTCTGGGGCCAACGTCCTGACTTTC. Amino acid sequence: CASSSPRLAGNSGANVLTF.

This clone turned up a few times. The chain recombines TRBV11-2 with TRBJ2-5, with D perhaps TRBD1 (6 bases). The V gene lost 0 bases and the J gene lost 5 bases, with 13 bases spanning the gap. This CDR3 region has 15 residues. The germline gives CDR1 SGHAT, CDR2 FQNNGV. This CDR3 reads CASSLDRVQGETQYF. CDR3 in DNA: TGTGCCAGCAGCTTAGATCGGGTTCAGGGGGAGACCCAGTACTTC.

This chain connects TRBV25-1 to TRBJ2-7, with TRBD1 matching over 10 bases. Germline trimming cut 6 bases from V and 3 bases from J; bases unmatched to any gene: 2. The CDR3 totals 13 residues. Germline CDR1 is MGHDK and CDR2 is SYGVNS. The CDR3 coding sequence is TGTGCCAGCAGGGGACAGGGGAACTACGAGCAGTACTTC. Translation gives CASRGQGNYEQYF.

The chain links TRBV6-1 to TRBJ2-3; TRBD2 matches 7 bases. Unmatched junction bases numbered 12, after V lost 8 bases and J lost 4 bases. This CDR3 has 15 amino acids. The germline V gene encodes CDR1 MNHNS and CDR2 SASEGT. The CDR3 spells CASPRTSAPPDTQYF. Here the CDR3 DNA reads TGTGCCAGCCCGCGGACTAGTGCCCCGCCAGATACGCAGTATTTT.

The gene calls are TRBV6-5 and TRBJ1-1, with D hard to call. CDR1 is MNHEY and CDR2 is SVGAGI in the germline V gene. With 5 bases removed from V and 8 bases from J, the gap between germline ends came to 12 bases. The CDR3 covers 12 residues. The CDR3 DNA sequence: TGTGCCAGCAGTCCACGCCTGGCCGAAGCTTTCTTT. Translating it yields CASSPRLAEAFF.

CDR3 protein: CASSTPTGGYSGANVLTF. CDR3 coding DNA: TGTGCCAGCAGCACGCCGACAGGGGGTTACTCTGGGGCCAACGTCCTGACTTTC. V and J are TRBV5-4 and TRBJ2-6; 9 nucleotides match TRBD1. V lost 4 bases and J lost 0; bases outside the gene matches: 8. The CDR3 contains 18 residues. The V gene's germline CDR1 is SGHNT and CDR2 YYREEE (reference sequence).

The chain employs TRBV27 and TRBJ2-7; D is unclear. The CDR3 spans 15 residues. In germline, CDR1 is MNHEY, CDR2 SMNVEV (reference sequence). V was pared by 3 bases and J by 0 bases, with 12 bases between. The CDR3 DNA reads TGTGCCAGCAGTTTTGACGGCCGTAGCTCCTACGAGCAGTACTTC. It codes for CASSFDGRSSYEQYF.

The chain joins TRBV27 to TRBJ2-3; D perhaps matches TRBD2 (6 bases). CDR1 is MNHEY, CDR2 SMNVEV, per germline (reference sequence). V was cut by 6 bases and J by 1 base, with 14 bases left in between. This CDR3 has 15 amino acids. The CDR3 region has the DNA TGTGCCAGCAGGTTTGGGGGGAAACGCACAGATACGCAGTATTTT. Its protein product is CASRFGGKRTDTQYF.

On this clone itself: Other DNA sequences within the sample encode an identical CDR3. The chain carries TRBV5-4 and TRBJ2-7; TRBD1 or TRBD2 may be the D gene (5 bases each). The CDR3 has 13 amino acids. Trimming cost V 4 bases and J 4 bases, with 12 bases left between them. Germline values: CDR1 SGHNT, CDR2 YYREEE (reference sequence). CDR3: CASSLGTGYEQYF. The CDR3 bases are TGTGCCAGCAGCCTCGGGACCGGTTACGAGCAGTACTTC.

This chain joins TRBV6-5 and TRBJ1-2, with D perhaps TRBD1 (5 bases). Germline lookup yields CDR1 MNHEY and CDR2 SVGAGI. V lost 8 bases, J lost 2 bases, and 18 bases lay in between. The CDR3 totals 15 residues. The CDR3 here is CASSFLGGVNYGYTF. In nucleotides, the CDR3 is TGTGCCAGCTCCTTTCTGGGGGGGGTAAACTATGGCTACACCTTC.

V and J are TRBV18 and TRBJ1-1, with 8 bases fitting TRBD1. CDR3 length: 16 amino acids. Germline V gene sequence: CDR1 KGHSH, CDR2 LQKENI. V lost 1 base, J lost 4 bases, and 8 bases stayed unmatched. CDR3 region: CASSPLGAGGTTEAFF. Written as DNA, the CDR3 is TGTGCCAGCTCACCACTCGGAGCAGGGGGCACCACTGAAGCTTTCTTT.

The J gene is TRBJ2-5, the V gene TRBV2; 10 bases map to TRBD1. The germline V gene encodes CDR1 SNHLY and CDR2 FYNNEI. J lost 6 bases, V lost 8 bases, and 6 bases had no gene match. The CDR3 extends over 13 amino acids. CDR3 DNA: TGTGCCAGCTCGACAGGGGGCGGGAAGACCCAGTACTTC. Translation gives CASSTGGGKTQYF.

This clone was counted once. The rearrangement uses TRBV7-2 and TRBJ2-7; possibly TRBD2 for D (6 bases). The CDR3 extends over 15 amino acids. V lost 4 bases to trimming and J lost 1 base, with 14 bases between them. The germline gives CDR1 SGHTA, CDR2 FQGNSA. CDR3 amino acids: CASSSSMTSSYEQYF. CDR3 coding DNA: TGTGCCAGCAGCTCTAGCATGACTAGTTCCTACGAGCAGTACTTC.